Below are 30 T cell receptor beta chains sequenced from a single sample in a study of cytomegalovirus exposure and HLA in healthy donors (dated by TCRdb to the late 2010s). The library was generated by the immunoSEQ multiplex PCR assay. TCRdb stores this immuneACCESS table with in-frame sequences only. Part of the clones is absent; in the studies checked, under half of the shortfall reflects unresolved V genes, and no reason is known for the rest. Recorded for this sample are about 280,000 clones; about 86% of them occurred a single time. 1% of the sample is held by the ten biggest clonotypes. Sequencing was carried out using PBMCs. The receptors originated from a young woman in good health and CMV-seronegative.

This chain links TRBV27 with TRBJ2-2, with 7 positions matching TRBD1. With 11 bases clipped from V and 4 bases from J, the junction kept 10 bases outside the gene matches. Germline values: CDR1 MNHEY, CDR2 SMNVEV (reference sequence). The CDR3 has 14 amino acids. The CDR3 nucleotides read TGTGCCTCCGGGACAGACATATTCACCGGGGAGCTGTTTTTT. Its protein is CASGTDIFTGELFF.

The CDR3 DNA reads as TGTGCCAGCAGATCCCTTCAGGGGAGTCAGCCCCAGCATTTT. It yields the protein CASRSLQGSQPQHF. V and J are TRBV6-5 and TRBJ1-5; D possibly corresponds to TRBD1 (6 bases). The CDR3 sequence is 14 residues long. The germline gives CDR1 MNHEY, CDR2 SVGAGI. V was shortened by 6 bases and J by 6 bases, with 15 bases between the two germline ends.

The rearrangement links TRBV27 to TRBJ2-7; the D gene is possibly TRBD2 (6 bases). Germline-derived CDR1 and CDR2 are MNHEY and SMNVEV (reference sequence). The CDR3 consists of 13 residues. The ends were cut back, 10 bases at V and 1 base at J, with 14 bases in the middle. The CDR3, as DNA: TGTGCCACCCGGACTACCGCTTCCTACGAGCAGTACTTC. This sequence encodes CATRTTASYEQYF.

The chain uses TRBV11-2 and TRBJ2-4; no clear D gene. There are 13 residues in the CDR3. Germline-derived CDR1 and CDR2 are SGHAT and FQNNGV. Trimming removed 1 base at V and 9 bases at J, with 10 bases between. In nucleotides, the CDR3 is TGTGCCAGCAGCTTAGGGTTAGAAACCATTCAGTACTTC. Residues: CASSLGLETIQYF.

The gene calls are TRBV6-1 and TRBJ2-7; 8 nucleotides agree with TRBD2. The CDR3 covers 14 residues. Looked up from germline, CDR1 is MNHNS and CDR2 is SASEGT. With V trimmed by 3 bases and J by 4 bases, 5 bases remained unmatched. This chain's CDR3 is CASSDPGLEYEQYF. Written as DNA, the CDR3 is TGTGCCAGCAGTGATCCGGGACTAGAGTACGAGCAGTACTTC.

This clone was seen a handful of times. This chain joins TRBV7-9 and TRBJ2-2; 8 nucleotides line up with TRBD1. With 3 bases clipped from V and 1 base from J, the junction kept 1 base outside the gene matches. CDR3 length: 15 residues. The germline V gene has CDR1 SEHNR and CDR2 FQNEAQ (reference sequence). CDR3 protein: CASSLDRVNTGELFF. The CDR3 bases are TGTGCCAGCAGCTTGGACAGGGTGAACACCGGGGAGCTGTTTTTT.

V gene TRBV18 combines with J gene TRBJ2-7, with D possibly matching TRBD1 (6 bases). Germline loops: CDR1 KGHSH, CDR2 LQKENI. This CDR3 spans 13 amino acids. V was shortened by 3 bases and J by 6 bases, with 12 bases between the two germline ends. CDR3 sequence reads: CASSPTGTGEQYF. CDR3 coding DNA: TGTGCCAGCTCACCGACAGGAACAGGCGAGCAGTACTTC.

CDR3 residues: CASNLQGAISEQYF. CDR3 coding DNA: TGTGCCAGCAACCTACAGGGGGCTATCTCCGAGCAGTACTTC. The V call is TRBV2, the J call TRBJ2-7; 9 nucleotides agree with TRBD1. The CDR3 has 14 residues. Germline values: CDR1 SNHLY, CDR2 FYNNEI. The trim removed 7 bases at V and 6 bases at J, leaving 10 bases unmatched. Full variable domain (remainder filled in from reference TRBV2 and TRBJ2-7): EPEVTQTPSHQVTQMGQEVILRCVPISNHLYFYWYRQILGQKVEFLVSFYNNEISEKSEIFDDQFSVERPDGSNFTLKIRSTKLEDSAMYFCASNLQGAISEQYFGPGTRLTVT.

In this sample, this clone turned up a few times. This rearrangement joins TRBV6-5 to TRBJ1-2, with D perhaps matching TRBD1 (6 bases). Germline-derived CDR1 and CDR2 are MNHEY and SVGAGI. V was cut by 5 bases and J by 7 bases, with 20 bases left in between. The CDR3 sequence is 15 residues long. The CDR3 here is CASSPRYGGDAGYTF. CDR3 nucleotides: TGTGCCAGCAGTCCCCGGTATGGGGGCGACGCTGGCTACACCTTC.

The CDR3 DNA reads TGCGCCAGCAGCTCGGCCCTCCCGGGACTGACTAATTCACCCCTCCACTTT. Its protein is CASSSALPGLTNSPLHF. The chain recombines TRBV5-1 with TRBJ1-6; D perhaps matches TRBD1 (5 bases). The V gene's germline CDR1 is SGHRS and CDR2 YFSETQ. V shed 3 bases and J shed 6 bases, with 19 bases lying between them. This CDR3 spans 17 amino acids. Full variable domain (outside the CDR3, taken from reference TRBV5-1 and TRBJ1-6): KAGVTQTPRYLIKTRGQQVTLSCSPISGHRSVSWYQQTPGQGLQFLFEYFSETQRNKGNFPGRFSGRQFSNSRSEMNVSTLELGDSALYLCASSSALPGLTNSPLHFGNGTRLTVT.

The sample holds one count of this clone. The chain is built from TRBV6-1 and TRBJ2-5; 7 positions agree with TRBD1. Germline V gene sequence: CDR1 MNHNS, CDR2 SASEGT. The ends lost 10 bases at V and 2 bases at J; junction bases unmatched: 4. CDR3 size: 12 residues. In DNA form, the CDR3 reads TGTGCCACATTACAGGGGCAAGAGACCCAGTACTTC. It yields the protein CATLQGQETQYF.

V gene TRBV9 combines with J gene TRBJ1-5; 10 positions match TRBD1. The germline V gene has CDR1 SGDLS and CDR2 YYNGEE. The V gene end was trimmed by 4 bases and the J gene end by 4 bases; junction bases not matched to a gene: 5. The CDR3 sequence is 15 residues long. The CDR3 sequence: CASSPRDRGNQPQHF. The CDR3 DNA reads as TGTGCCAGCAGCCCTAGGGACAGGGGAAATCAGCCCCAGCATTTT. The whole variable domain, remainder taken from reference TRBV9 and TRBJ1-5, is DSGVTQTPKHLITATGQRVTLRCSPRSGDLSVYWYQQSLDQGLQFLIQYYNGEERAKGNILERFSAQQFPDLHSELNLSSLELGDSALYFCASSPRDRGNQPQHFGDGTRLSIL.

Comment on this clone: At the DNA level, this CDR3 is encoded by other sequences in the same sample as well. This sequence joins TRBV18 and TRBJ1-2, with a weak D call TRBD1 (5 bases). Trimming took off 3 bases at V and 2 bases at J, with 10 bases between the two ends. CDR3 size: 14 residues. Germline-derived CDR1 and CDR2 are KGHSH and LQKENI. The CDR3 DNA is TGTGCCAGCTCACCGGGGCAGGAGAACTATGGCTACACCTTC. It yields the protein CASSPGQENYGYTF.

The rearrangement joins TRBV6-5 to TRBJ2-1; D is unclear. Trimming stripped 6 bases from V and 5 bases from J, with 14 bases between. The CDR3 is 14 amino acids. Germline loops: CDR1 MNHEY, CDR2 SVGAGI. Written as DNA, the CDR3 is TGTGCCAGCAGACCTGATTCCACAAACAATGAGCAGTTCTTC. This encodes CASRPDSTNNEQFF.

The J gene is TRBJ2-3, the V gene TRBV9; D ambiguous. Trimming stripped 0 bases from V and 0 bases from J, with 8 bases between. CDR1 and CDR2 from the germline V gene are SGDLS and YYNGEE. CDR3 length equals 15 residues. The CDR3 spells CASSVVHGSTDTQYF. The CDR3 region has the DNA TGTGCCAGCAGCGTAGTTCACGGGAGCACAGATACGCAGTATTTT.

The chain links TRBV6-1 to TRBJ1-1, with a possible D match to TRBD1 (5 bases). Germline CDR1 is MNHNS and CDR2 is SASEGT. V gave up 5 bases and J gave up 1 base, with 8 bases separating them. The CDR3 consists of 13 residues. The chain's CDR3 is CASSFQGNTEAFF. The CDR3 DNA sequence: TGTGCCAGCAGTTTCCAGGGGAACACTGAAGCTTTCTTT.

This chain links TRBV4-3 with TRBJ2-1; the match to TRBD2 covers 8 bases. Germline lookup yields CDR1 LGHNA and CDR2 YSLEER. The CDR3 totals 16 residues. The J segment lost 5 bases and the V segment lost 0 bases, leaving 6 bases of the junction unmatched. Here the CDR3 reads CASSQDTWRGDNEQFF. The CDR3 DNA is TGCGCCAGCAGCCAAGATACGTGGCGGGGGGACAATGAGCAGTTCTTC.

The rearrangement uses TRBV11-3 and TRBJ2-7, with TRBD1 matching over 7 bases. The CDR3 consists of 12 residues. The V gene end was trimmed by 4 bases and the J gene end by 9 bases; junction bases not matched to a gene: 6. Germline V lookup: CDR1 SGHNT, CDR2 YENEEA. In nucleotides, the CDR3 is TGTGCCAGCAGCTCCTTGCGACAGGGGCAGTACTTC. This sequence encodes CASSSLRQGQYF.

The CDR3 DNA follows: TGTGCCAGCAGCCTCGGGACAGCGAACACTGAAGCTTTCTTT. Protein product: CASSLGTANTEAFF. The chain has TRBV27 and TRBJ1-1, with 7 nucleotides matching TRBD1. The germline gives CDR1 MNHEY, CDR2 SMNVEV (reference sequence). The V segment lost 6 bases and the J segment 1 base; nucleotides outside the gene matches: 5. The CDR3 extends over 14 amino acids.

The CDR3 reads CASSSVTGSEAFF. The CDR3 nucleotides are TGTGCCAGCAGCTCCGTAACAGGGTCTGAAGCTTTCTTT. This chain joins TRBV7-2 and TRBJ1-1, with D possibly being TRBD1 (6 bases). The CDR3 totals 13 residues. In germline, CDR1 is SGHTA, CDR2 FQGNSA. The V end was cut by 4 bases, the J end by 6 bases, with 12 bases between.

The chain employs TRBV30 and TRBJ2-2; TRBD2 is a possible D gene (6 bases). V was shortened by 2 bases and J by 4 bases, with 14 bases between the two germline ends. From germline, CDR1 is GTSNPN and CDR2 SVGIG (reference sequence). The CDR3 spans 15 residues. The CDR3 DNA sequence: TGTGCCTGGAGTCCGAGCGGGCGGATCACCGGGGAGCTGTTTTTT. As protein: CAWSPSGRITGELFF. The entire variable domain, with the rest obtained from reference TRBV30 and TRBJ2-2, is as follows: SQTIHQWPATLVQPVGSPLSLECTVEGTSNPNLYWYRQAAGRGLQLLFYSVGIGQISSEVPQNLSASRPQDRQFILSSKKLLLSDSGFYLCAWSPSGRITGELFFGEGSRLTVL.

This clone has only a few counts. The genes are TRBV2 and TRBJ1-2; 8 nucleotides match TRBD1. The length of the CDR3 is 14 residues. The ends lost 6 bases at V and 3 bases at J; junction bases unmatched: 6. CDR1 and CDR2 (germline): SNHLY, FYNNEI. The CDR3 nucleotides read TGTGCCAGCAGGCCCCAGGGGGCGCACTATGGCTACACCTTC. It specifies CASRPQGAHYGYTF.

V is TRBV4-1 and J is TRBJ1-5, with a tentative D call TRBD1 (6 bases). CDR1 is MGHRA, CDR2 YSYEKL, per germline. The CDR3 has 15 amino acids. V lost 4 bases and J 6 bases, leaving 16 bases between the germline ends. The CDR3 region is CASSPIPDRFQPQHF. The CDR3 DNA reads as TGCGCCAGCAGCCCAATACCGGACAGATTTCAGCCCCAGCATTTT.

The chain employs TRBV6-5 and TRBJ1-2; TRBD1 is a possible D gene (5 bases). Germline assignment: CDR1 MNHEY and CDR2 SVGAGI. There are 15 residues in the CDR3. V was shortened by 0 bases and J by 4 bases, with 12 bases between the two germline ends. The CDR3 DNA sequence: TGTGCCAGCAGTTACTCGGCAGGGATCGGCTATGGCTACACCTTC. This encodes CASSYSAGIGYGYTF.

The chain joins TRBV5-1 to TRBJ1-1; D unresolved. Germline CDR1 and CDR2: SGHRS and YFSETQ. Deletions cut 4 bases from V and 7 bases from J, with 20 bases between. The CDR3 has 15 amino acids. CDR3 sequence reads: CASSQTGLKGNEAFF. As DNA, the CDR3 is TGCGCCAGCAGCCAAACCGGACTCAAGGGCAATGAAGCTTTCTTT.

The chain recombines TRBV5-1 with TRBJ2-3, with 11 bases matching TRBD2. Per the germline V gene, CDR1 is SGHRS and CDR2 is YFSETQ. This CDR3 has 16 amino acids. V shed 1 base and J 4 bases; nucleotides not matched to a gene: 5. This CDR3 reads CASSLNLAGGADTQYF. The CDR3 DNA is TGCGCCAGCAGCTTGAACCTAGCGGGAGGTGCAGATACGCAGTATTTT.

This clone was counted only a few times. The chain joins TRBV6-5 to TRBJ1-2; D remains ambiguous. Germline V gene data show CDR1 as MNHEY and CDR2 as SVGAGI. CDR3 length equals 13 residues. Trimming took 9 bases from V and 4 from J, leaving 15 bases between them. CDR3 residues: CASLSSQSYGYTF. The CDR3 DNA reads TGTGCCAGTTTAAGTAGCCAAAGCTATGGCTACACCTTC.

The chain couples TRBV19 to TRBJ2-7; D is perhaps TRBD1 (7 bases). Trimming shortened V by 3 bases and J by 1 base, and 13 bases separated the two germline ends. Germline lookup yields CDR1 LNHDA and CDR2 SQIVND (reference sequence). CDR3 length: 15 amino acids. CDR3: CASSIRRDSSYEQYF. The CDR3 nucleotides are TGTGCCAGTAGTATTCGGCGGGACAGTTCCTACGAGCAGTACTTC.

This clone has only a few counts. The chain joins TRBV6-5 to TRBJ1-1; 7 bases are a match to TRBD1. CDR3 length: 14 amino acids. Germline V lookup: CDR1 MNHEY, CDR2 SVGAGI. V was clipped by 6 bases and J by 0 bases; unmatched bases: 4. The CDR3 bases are TGTGCCAGCAGGGTGGGACAGATGAACACTGAAGCTTTCTTT. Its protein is CASRVGQMNTEAFF.

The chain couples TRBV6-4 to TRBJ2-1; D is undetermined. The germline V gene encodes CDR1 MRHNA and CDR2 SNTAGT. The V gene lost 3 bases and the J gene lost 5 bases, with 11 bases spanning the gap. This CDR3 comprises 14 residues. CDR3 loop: CASSEGRSHNEQFF. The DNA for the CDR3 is TGTGCCAGCAGTGAGGGCAGGTCCCACAATGAGCAGTTCTTC.